These T cell receptor beta chains were read from a single sample in a study of blood T cell repertoires in COVID-19. The table came from immunoSEQ multiplex PCR; TCRdb's copy has only in-frame clones and leaves some out. The table has fewer than 50,000 clones, roughly 74% seen once. The sequenced material came from peripheral blood. These receptors came from a man in his 70s with COVID-19, enrolled during active disease. CDR3s include the opening cysteine and the closing phenylalanine or tryptophan.

>16|TRBV4-2|TRBJ2-2
CASSQGSSGFTGELFF
>13|TRBV7-9|TRBJ1-2
CASSFPQGNGYTF
>12|TRBV2|TRBJ2-3
CASTERLVKQYF
>17|TRBV18|TRBJ1-4
CASSPPNRGWSNEKLFF
>11|TRBV5-1|TRBJ2-2
CASSPPGELFF
>17|TRBV18|TRBJ2-5
CASSPPQGTSGRETQYF
>15|TRBV10-1|TRBJ2-1
CASSLGGSGYNEQFF
>13|TRBV11-3|TRBJ2-7
CASSSGGQGEQYF
>16|TRBV7-9|TRBJ2-1
CASSLVPTGAYNEQFF
>14|TRBV5-4|TRBJ1-4
CASSIQGPGEKLFF
>15|TRBV6-6|TRBJ1-3
CASSYEGGPGNTIYF
>15|TRBV28|TRBJ1-6
CASSSGQGGNSPLHF
>17|TRBV5-1|TRBJ1-6
CASSLAGQHMYNSPLHF
>17|TRBV19|TRBJ2-3
CASSIGSDYTGTDTQYF
>15|TRBV10-2|TRBJ2-2
CASKSSGSRGGELFF
>13|TRBV18|TRBJ1-5
CASSRGQGQPQHF
>19|TRBV4-3|TRBJ1-4
CASSQVYRGLLGLNEKLFF
>11|TRBV6-5|TRBJ1-4
CASRQGEKLFF
>15|TRBV7-2|TRBJ1-6
CASSLMGQEYSPLHF
>13|TRBV13|TRBJ2-2
CASSWDFTGELFF
>13|TRBV5-1|TRBJ1-1
CASSSRLNTEAFF
>12|TRBV14|TRBJ1-2
CASSQSRGTYTF
>15|TRBV14|TRBJ2-3
CASSPSGDFTDTQYF
>15|TRBV3-1/TRBV3-2|TRBJ1-4
CASSQSDREREKLFF
>15|TRBV30|TRBJ1-6
CAWSGRTFLNSPLHF
>12|TRBV18|TRBJ1-1
CASSPVVTEAFF
>12|TRBV20-1|TRBJ2-3
CSARGTADTQYF
>13|TRBV6-5|TRBJ2-2
CASQGIGTGELFF
>14|TRBV2|TRBJ1-1
CASGGRMMNTEAFF
>14|TRBV14|TRBJ2-7
CASSSGRGGWVQYF
>15|TRBV15|TRBJ2-7
CATSRGQGSSYEQYF
>14|TRBV7-2|TRBJ1-1
CASSPRGWNTEAFF
>12|TRBV30|TRBJ1-4
CAWSRQGEKLFF
>12|TRBV28|TRBJ2-7
CASSLMGAGQYF
>14|TRBV5-1|TRBJ2-2
CASSLGTNTGELFF
>15|TRBV5-4|TRBJ2-7
CASSPRGRGGLEQYF
>14|TRBV7-9|TRBJ2-7
CASSLASGVSEQYF
>14|TRBV19|TRBJ2-7
CASSITGGAFEQYF
>15|TRBV18|TRBJ2-7
CASSPGTGGGYEQYF
>13|TRBV19|TRBJ2-5
CASSGQVQETQYF
>13|TRBV12-3/TRBV12-4|TRBJ2-1
CASTPTSYNEQFF
>16|TRBV4-3|TRBJ2-1
CASSPVIAQDRGPNFF
>12|TRBV7-2|TRBJ1-5
CASSLYGREEHF
>14|TRBV28|TRBJ1-5
CASMAVHGNQPQHF
>14|TRBV5-8|TRBJ2-1
CASSLLWSGGEQFF
>16|TRBV19|TRBJ1-3
CASSRGRGTGGNTIYF